The T cell receptor (beta chain) described here comes from a study of cytomegalovirus exposure and HLA in healthy donors. Study conclusions and caveats: According to the study, 150 to 200 TCR beta chains were cytomegalovirus-associated. Later analysis identified a missense DCLRE1C variant that was linked to TCR beta V- and J-gene trimming. A later analysis showed TCR association rates differing by HLA locus, peaking at DRB1 and lowest at HLA-C.

As to this clone: Its antigen is still unknown.

PCR primers comprised 60 Vbeta and 13 Jbeta primers. Only in-frame clones appear in the TCRdb table, and some are missing; sequencing was by immunoSEQ multiplex PCR. The sample lists under 150,000 clones, about four fifths occurring once. This TCR was sampled from a male donor in good health and CMV-seronegative. Specimen: PBMCs.

CDR3 region: CASSEYWAGNSPLHF. DNA for the CDR3: TGTGCCAGCAGTGAATATTGGGCAGGGAATTCACCCCTCCACTTT. This chain joins TRBV25-1 and TRBJ1-6; tentative D call: TRBD1 (5 bases). This CDR3 comprises 15 residues. With 0 bases removed from V and 7 bases from J, the gap between germline ends came to 10 bases. Germline V CDR1 and CDR2: MGHDK, SYGVNS.